This passage covers 22 T cell receptor beta chains from one sample sequenced in a study of cytomegalovirus exposure and HLA in healthy donors. PCR used 60 Vbeta primers and 13 Jbeta primers. Method: immunoSEQ multiplex PCR; TCRdb's copy keeps in-frame clones and lacks some. The table lists over 120,000 clones, 65% to 80% of them singletons. Specimen: PBMCs. These receptors all come from a man younger than 40 in good health and CMV-seronegative.

Written as DNA, the CDR3 is TGCGCCAGCAAGCCGGGACTAATGGACACTGAAGCTTTCTTT. It is translated as CASKPGLMDTEAFF. The V and J genes are TRBV10-1 and TRBJ1-1; TRBD1 might be the D (5 bases). CDR1 WNHNN and CDR2 SYGVQD come from the germline V gene (reference sequence). The CDR3 runs 14 residues. V was cut by 7 bases and J by 3 bases, with 15 bases left in between.

The chain combines TRBV4-2 with TRBJ1-5, with 9 bases matching TRBD1. Germline CDR1 is LGHNA and CDR2 is YNFKEQ. The V segment lost 3 bases and the J segment 5 bases; nucleotides outside the gene matches: 2. The CDR3 loop spans 14 amino acids. CDR3 amino acids: CASSQGQGDQPQHF. For the CDR3, the DNA is TGTGCCAGCAGCCAGGGACAGGGTGATCAGCCCCAGCATTTT.

Concerning this clone: One end of the junction is discordant with germline, which a read error may explain. This sample includes further DNA sequences coding for the same CDR3. The rearrangement uses TRBV19 and TRBJ1-1; the D gene is possibly TRBD1 (6 bases). The CDR3 is made up of 15 amino acids. From germline, CDR1 is LNHDA and CDR2 SQIVND (reference sequence). The CDR3 DNA reads as TGTGCCAGTAGCATAGGGGGGCAAAGGAACACTGAAGCTTTCTTT. This sequence encodes CASSIGGQRNTEAFF. Combining the CDR3 with reference TRBV19 and TRBJ1-1 gives the whole variable domain DGGITQSPKYLFRKEGQNVTLSCEQNLNHDAMYWYRQDPGQGLRLIYYSQIVNDFQKGDIAEGYSVSREKKESFPLTVTSAQKNPTAFYLCASSIGGQRNTEAFFGQGTRLTVV.

The chain carries TRBV7-9 and TRBJ2-1, with 11 positions matching TRBD2. V lost 5 bases to trimming and J lost 4 bases; unmatched junction nucleotides: 7. This CDR3 is 16 amino acids long. CDR1 and CDR2 (germline): SEHNR, FQNEAQ (reference sequence). CDR3 nucleotide sequence: TGTGCCAGCAGCGACCTAGCGGGGGGCCGTTACAATGAGCAGTTCTTC. Translated: CASSDLAGGRYNEQFF. Complete variable domain (other parts from reference TRBV7-9 and TRBJ2-1): DTGVSQNPRHKITKRGQNVTFRCDPISEHNRLYWYRQTLGQGPEFLTYFQNEAQLEKSRLLSDRFSAERPKGSFSTLEIQRTEQGDSAMYLCASSDLAGGRYNEQFFGPGTRLTVL.

This clone was detected a few times. The V call is TRBV4-2, the J call TRBJ1-1; maybe TRBD1 (5 bases). This CDR3 is 12 amino acids long. Trimming left V 1 base short and J 11 bases short, with 11 bases between. From germline, CDR1 is LGHNA and CDR2 YNFKEQ. This chain's CDR3 is CASSQGGGVAFF. The DNA for the CDR3 is TGTGCCAGCAGCCAAGGGGGAGGGGTGGCTTTCTTT.

This sequence joins TRBV10-3 and TRBJ1-6; the D gene is possibly TRBD1 (5 bases). Germline CDR1 ENHRY, CDR2 SYGVKD. This CDR3 comprises 14 residues. V shed 3 bases and J shed 7 bases, with 10 bases lying between them. The CDR3 spells CAISEGQGNSPLHF. In nucleotides, the CDR3 is TGTGCCATCAGTGAAGGGCAGGGCAATTCACCCCTCCACTTT.

This clone has just one count. The genes are TRBV29-1 and TRBJ2-1; 9 bases agree with TRBD2. The V and J ends lost 3 bases and 10 bases, in that order; junction bases with no gene match: 7. The CDR3 has 13 amino acids. CDR1 and CDR2 (germline): SQVTM, ANQGSEA. The CDR3: CSVDGGGAEEQFF. The DNA of the CDR3 is TGCAGCGTTGACGGCGGGGGGGCCGAGGAGCAGTTCTTC.

This clone has only a few counts. The chain employs TRBV10-2 and TRBJ2-2; TRBD1 aligns across 7 bases. V shed 0 bases, J shed 5 bases, and the junction held 12 bases outside the gene matches. Germline V CDR1 and CDR2: WSHSY, SAAADI. The CDR3 contains 18 residues. CDR3 loop: CASSESPGGVWYTGELFF. CDR3 DNA sequence: TGCGCCAGCAGTGAGTCTCCAGGGGGAGTTTGGTATACCGGGGAGCTGTTTTTT.

The chain carries TRBV28 and TRBJ2-4, with TRBD1 identical over 8 bases. The CDR3 loop spans 16 amino acids. Germline-derived CDR1 and CDR2 are MDHEN and SYDVKM. V gave up 2 bases and J gave up 0 bases; unmatched junction bases: 3. The CDR3 nucleotides are TGTGCCAGCAGTTTAGCGACAGGGGTAGCCAAAAACATTCAGTACTTC. Protein: CASSLATGVAKNIQYF. The full variable domain, rest sourced from reference TRBV28 and TRBJ2-4, is DVKVTQSSRYLVKRTGEKVFLECVQDMDHENMFWYRQDPGLGLRLIYFSYDVKMKEKGDIPEGYSVSREKKERFSLILESASTNQTSMYLCASSLATGVAKNIQYFGAGTRLSVL.

This rearrangement joins TRBV19 to TRBJ2-2; TRBD2 might be the D (6 bases). The V end lost 4 bases, the J end lost 6 bases, and 15 bases lay between the germline ends. The CDR3 sequence is 15 residues long. Germline V lookup: CDR1 LNHDA, CDR2 SQIVND (reference sequence). CDR3 amino acids: CASSTLGSGAGELFF. In nucleotides, the CDR3 is TGTGCCAGTAGTACCCTCGGGAGCGGTGCCGGGGAGCTGTTTTTT. The entire variable domain, with the rest obtained from reference TRBV19 and TRBJ2-2, is as follows: DGGITQSPKYLFRKEGQNVTLSCEQNLNHDAMYWYRQDPGQGLRLIYYSQIVNDFQKGDIAEGYSVSREKKESFPLTVTSAQKNPTAFYLCASSTLGSGAGELFFGEGSRLTVL.

The genes are TRBV7-9 and TRBJ2-5, with 7 bases fitting TRBD2. The trim removed 4 bases at V and 1 base at J, leaving 9 bases unmatched. The CDR3 consists of 16 residues. CDR1 is SEHNR and CDR2 is FQNEAQ in the germline V gene (reference sequence). The CDR3 is CASSSSLGGIQETQYF. Written as DNA, the CDR3 is TGTGCCAGCAGCTCCAGCTTGGGGGGGATCCAAGAGACCCAGTACTTC.

This clone showed up just a few times. The rearrangement joins TRBV19 to TRBJ1-5; 7 nucleotides agree with TRBD1. There are 15 residues in the CDR3. CDR1 and CDR2 from the germline V gene are LNHDA and SQIVND (reference sequence). J gave up 0 bases and V 11 bases, and 10 bases lay outside the gene matches. Here the CDR3 reads CAFHQTGHSNQPQHF. The CDR3 nucleotides are TGTGCCTTCCACCAGACAGGGCATAGCAATCAGCCCCAGCATTTT.

This clone was counted once. This chain connects TRBV7-8 to TRBJ1-4, with D tentatively TRBD1 (5 bases). The CDR3 loop spans 16 amino acids. Germline V gives CDR1 SGHVS, CDR2 FQNEAQ. The V end was cut by 1 base, the J end by 3 bases, with 12 bases between. Here the CDR3 reads CASSLEVGRANEKLFF. The CDR3 DNA is TGTGCCAGCAGCTTAGAGGTGGGCAGGGCTAATGAAAAACTGTTTTTT.

J is TRBJ2-5 and V is TRBV29-1, with TRBD1 matching 9 bases. The CDR3 runs to 14 residues. The germline CDR1 and CDR2 sequences are SQVTM and ANQGSEA. Unmatched junction bases numbered 11, after V lost 7 bases and J lost 5 bases. The CDR3 DNA reads TGCAGCGCTCCGGGACAGGGAATTCGGGAGACCCAGTACTTC. It is translated as CSAPGQGIRETQYF.

The chain couples TRBV30 to TRBJ1-1, with TRBD1 as a possible D gene (5 bases). V lost 0 bases to trimming and J lost 1 base, with 6 bases between them. This CDR3 is 13 amino acids long. Germline V CDR1 and CDR2: GTSNPN, SVGIG (reference sequence). The CDR3 here is CAWSVDTNTEAFF. CDR3 DNA: TGTGCCTGGAGTGTGGACACGAACACTGAAGCTTTCTTT. The complete variable domain, with remaining parts taken from reference TRBV30 and TRBJ1-1, reads SQTIHQWPATLVQPVGSPLSLECTVEGTSNPNLYWYRQAAGRGLQLLFYSVGIGQISSEVPQNLSASRPQDRQFILSSKKLLLSDSGFYLCAWSVDTNTEAFFGQGTRLTVV.

Only a few counts were recorded for this clone. V is TRBV14 and J is TRBJ2-7; D is possibly TRBD2 (5 bases). This CDR3 has 12 residues. Germline CDR1 is SGHDN and CDR2 is FVKESK. V lost 1 base, J lost 6 bases, and 7 bases lay in between. CDR3 nucleotide sequence: TGTGCCAGCAGCCAAGGGCGGGCCGAGCAGTACTTC. Translating gives CASSQGRAEQYF.

The chain links TRBV28 to TRBJ2-1; 12 bases match TRBD2. V trimming: 6 bases; J trimming: 6 bases; junction bases outside the gene matches: 6. CDR1 is MDHEN and CDR2 is SYDVKM in the germline V gene. The CDR3 is 15 amino acids. The CDR3 bases are TGTGCCAGCAGGCCAACTAGCGGGAGGTCCAATGAGCAGTTCTTC. Amino acid sequence: CASRPTSGRSNEQFF.

The chain joins TRBV7-9 to TRBJ1-2, with 8 bases identical to TRBD1. CDR1 SEHNR and CDR2 FQNEAQ come from the germline V gene (reference sequence). After removal of 0 bases from V and 5 bases from J, the junction contained 5 bases not matched to a gene. This CDR3 is 15 amino acids long. Written as DNA, the CDR3 is TGTGCCAGCAGCTTAGCGGACAGGGAGTTTTATGGCTACACCTTC. Protein: CASSLADREFYGYTF.

This chain connects TRBV5-1 to TRBJ2-2; 7 bases fit TRBD1. V was clipped by 0 bases and J by 0 bases; unmatched bases: 11. Germline V gene data show CDR1 as SGHRS and CDR2 as YFSETQ. The CDR3 consists of 19 residues. The CDR3 sequence: CASSLAPSTGYTNTGELFF. CDR3 nucleotide sequence: TGCGCCAGCAGCTTGGCCCCCTCGACAGGGTATACGAACACCGGGGAGCTGTTTTTT. The entire variable domain, with the rest obtained from reference TRBV5-1 and TRBJ2-2, is as follows: KAGVTQTPRYLIKTRGQQVTLSCSPISGHRSVSWYQQTPGQGLQFLFEYFSETQRNKGNFPGRFSGRQFSNSRSEMNVSTLELGDSALYLCASSLAPSTGYTNTGELFFGEGSRLTVL.

The genes are TRBV10-2 and TRBJ2-5; the match to TRBD2 covers 9 bases. This CDR3 region has 13 residues. V gave up 7 bases and J gave up 4 bases; unmatched junction bases: 4. The germline CDR1 and CDR2 sequences are WSHSY and SAAADI. CDR3 in amino acids: CASTASGAETQYF. For the CDR3, the DNA is TGCGCCAGCACGGCTAGCGGGGCAGAGACCCAGTACTTC.

The chain links TRBV5-1 to TRBJ1-3; a weak D match, TRBD1 (6 bases). V was trimmed by 2 bases and J by 4 bases, leaving 10 bases between them. In germline, CDR1 is SGHRS, CDR2 YFSETQ. There are 14 residues in the CDR3. CDR3 sequence (DNA): TGCGCCAGCAGCTTCGCAGGGGCGGGAAACACCATATATTTT. Residues: CASSFAGAGNTIYF. Full variable domain (missing parts from reference TRBV5-1 and TRBJ1-3): KAGVTQTPRYLIKTRGQQVTLSCSPISGHRSVSWYQQTPGQGLQFLFEYFSETQRNKGNFPGRFSGRQFSNSRSEMNVSTLELGDSALYLCASSFAGAGNTIYFGEGSWLTVV.

The rearrangement uses TRBV7-9 and TRBJ1-1; TRBD1 matches at 8 bases. This CDR3 has 14 residues. Germline V CDR1 and CDR2: SEHNR, FQNEAQ (reference sequence). With V trimmed by 5 bases and J by 6 bases, 8 bases remained unmatched. DNA for the CDR3: TGTGCCAGCAGCGCCGGGACAGGCGGGCCTGAAGCTTTCTTT. Translated: CASSAGTGGPEAFF.